Given below is one T cell receptor (beta chain) in context. No antigen is known for it. The sample belongs to a study of PD-1 blockade in classical Hodgkin lymphoma. General observations from the study: Researchers reported that CD4+ TCR diversity, though not CD8+, rose significantly by C4D1.

Every patient was affected by relapse after autologous stem cell transplantation, while exposure to brentuximab vedotin was not uniform. Thawed PBMCs underwent magnetic negative selection to yield purified CD4+ T cells. Trimming removed 8 bases from V and 1 base from J; junction bases left unmatched: 4. This CDR3 has 17 residues. Germline V gene sequence: CDR1 MDHEN, CDR2 SYDVKM. Sequenced by immunoSEQ multiplex PCR; TCRdb stores in-frame clones only, minus some. The table lists roughly 2,500 clones, about 86% of them singletons, with 1.1% to 1.5% in the top ten. This receptor was obtained from a human donor with classical Hodgkin lymphoma. The sequences come from CD4+ T cells from blood, collected at baseline. The chain combines TRBV28 with TRBJ2-2, with TRBD2 identical over 16 bases. The CDR3 region has the DNA TGTGCCAGCTATGGGACTAGCGGGAGGGGGAACACCGGGGAGCTGTTTTTT. Its translation is CASYGTSGRGNTGELFF.